This T cell receptor beta chain derives from a study of cytotoxic CD8 clonotypes in ibrutinib-treated CLL (dated by TCRdb to about 2021). As for the study more broadly: The cohort had 11 relapsed/refractory and roughly 14 treatment-naive patients; under 18 were IGHV unmutated. An average of approximately 260,000 productive templates and 94,082 productive rearrangements was obtained per sample. Responses were partial in approximately 24 patients and complete in 2; after median approximately 66 months follow-up, about 15 stayed in remission and around 12 progressed. Response samples were obtained after a median of approximately eleven months of treatment, with a range of about 6 to 36 months. Cryopreserved peripheral blood mononuclear cells were obtained prior to treatment, at the time of response, and at either disease progression or sustained remission. Of the 70 to 90 people in the trial, about 27 had longitudinal samples available. Every remission and progressive disease sample was obtained while ibrutinib was still being received by the patients.

Trimming takes 0 bases off V and 1 base off J; junction bases not matched to a gene: 1. The CDR3 runs 14 amino acids, cysteine and phenylalanine included. Only the CDR3 part of the read is kept: 42 bases, read in frame from the first base. The germline V gene (reference sequence) yields SGHNT for CDR1 and YYREEE for CDR2. Results and caveats for the whole study, not just this receptor: Sustained-remission and progressing patients did not have matched sampling times, and lymph node repertoires were not examined. Clonality increased at ibrutinib response, stayed stable in sustained remission, and fell back toward baseline at progression. Baseline clonality exceeded that of age-matched healthy donors and correlated strongly with circulating CD8+ T-cell counts. Public clonotypes were rare and either shrank or stayed stable during treatment, and the rise in clonality at ibrutinib response reflected expansion of private clonotypes.

A word on this clone: Its antigen is currently not known. Base qualities are not recorded, but no much larger clone differs from it by a single base.

What this sample's time point label stands for: approximately eleven months on ibrutinib. About 2 micrograms of genomic DNA were extracted from cryopreserved PBMCs for TCR beta library preparation. Longitudinal blood samples from CLL patients on ibrutinib monotherapy underwent high-throughput TCR beta sequencing. The patients were enrolled in a single-center, open-label phase 2 trial of ibrutinib monotherapy. A MiSeq instrument was used for deep resolution sequencing, which targeted depths ranging from 1 in 1 million up to 1 in 200,000 T cells, with coverage averaging 10x for each clonotype. The immunoSEQ hsTCRB Kit was used to generate the TCR beta libraries. From the authors' description of their analysis: ImmunoSEQ Data Assistant and ImmunoSEQ Analyzer were used for data analysis, and V, D and J genes were assigned according to IMGT definitions. Clonality was computed as one minus normalized Shannon entropy of productive rearrangement frequencies, ranging from 0 to 1. Only overrepresented clonotypes making up at least 0.05% of the repertoire of each patient were included in the public clonotype analysis. Some 14 age-matched healthy donor repertoires from immuneACCESS served as clonality controls. The table was pulled from immuneACCESS by TCRdb, which kept in-frame rearrangements only. Such tables lose some clones; where checked, under half of the loss comes from unresolved V genes, and the rest has no known cause. The DNA was the basis for D and trimming; V, J and clone size are from that table. This sample is represented by 140,000 or so clones; about four fifths of them were singletons. Of the sample, roughly 13% falls within the top ten clones.

The receptor was isolated from a human donor with chronic lymphocytic leukemia. Rearrangement joined TRBV5-4 to TRBJ2-7; 7 central nucleotides agree with TRBD1. The input for sequencing was PBMCs, taken after 12 months of ibrutinib treatment. The nucleotides read TGTGCCAGCAGCTTGGAGGGACAGTCCTACGAGCAGTACTTC. Protein translation: CASSLEGQSYEQYF.